The 19 T cell receptor beta chains presented below share a single source sample, sequenced in a study of T cells in Graves' hyperthyroidism and ophthalmopathy. There were TCR beta CDR3 regions amplified from RNA transcripts. HTBI primers drove first-round RT-PCR of the TCR CDR3. TCRdb re-analysed the multiplex PCR reads in MiXCR, keeping a single row per CDR3 protein. The table includes fewer than 750,000 distinct CDR3 sequences, approximately 14% detected once. The sample taken for sequencing was blood. These receptors were collected from a woman aged 50 to 60 with Graves' ophthalmopathy.

V is TRBV7-9 and J is TRBJ1-4; tentatively, D is TRBD1 (6 bases). CDR1 and CDR2 (germline): SEHNR, FQNEAQ (reference sequence). Deletions cut 6 bases from V and 0 bases from J, with 14 bases between. The CDR3 is 16 amino acids. DNA for the CDR3: TGTGCCAGCAGACTGACAAGGGGGGCAACTAATGAAAAACTGTTTTTT. This encodes CASRLTRGATNEKLFF.

This clonotype has at least ten counts. The chain uses TRBV7-3 and TRBJ2-1; 9 bases match TRBD2. CDR1 SGHTA and CDR2 FQGTGA come from the germline V gene. The CDR3 sequence is 16 residues long. Unmatched junction bases numbered 4, after V lost 0 bases and J lost 4 bases. The CDR3 loop is CASSLTGLAQYNEQFF. The CDR3 DNA is TGTGCCAGCAGCTTAACAGGACTAGCGCAATACAATGAGCAGTTCTTC. Together with reference TRBV7-3 and TRBJ2-1, the CDR3 gives the full variable domain: GAGVSQTPSNKVTEKGKYVELRCDPISGHTALYWYRQSLGQGPEFLIYFQGTGAADDSGLPNDRFFAVRPEGSVSTLKIQRTERGDSAVYLCASSLTGLAQYNEQFFGPGTRLTVL.

Ten or more counts support this clonotype. This chain links TRBV18 with TRBJ1-2; D gene ambiguous. CDR1 is KGHSH and CDR2 is LQKENI in the germline V gene. The CDR3 length is 16 residues. V lost 3 bases to trimming and J lost 3 bases, with 17 bases between them. CDR3 DNA: TGTGCCAGCTCACCTGAGACACCGAGCTCCTACTATGGCTACACCTTC. It encodes CASSPETPSSYYGYTF.

This clonotype was seen a handful of times. The chain couples TRBV7-3 to TRBJ1-1; unclear D gene. Trimming shortened V by 0 bases and J by 3 bases, and 5 bases separated the two germline ends. Germline V CDR1 and CDR2: SGHTA, FQGTGA. This CDR3 spans 13 amino acids. This CDR3 reads CASSLTVYTEAFF. DNA for the CDR3: TGTGCCAGCAGCTTAACTGTTTACACTGAAGCTTTCTTT.

This clonotype has at least ten counts. The J gene is TRBJ2-2, the V gene TRBV5-1; 7 bases are shared with TRBD1. V trimming: 0 bases; J trimming: 4 bases; junction bases outside the gene matches: 6. CDR1 SGHRS and CDR2 YFSETQ come from the germline V gene. The CDR3 runs 16 residues. The CDR3 protein is CASSLGGGASTGELFF. In DNA, the CDR3 is TGCGCCAGCAGCTTGGGAGGGGGCGCGAGCACCGGGGAGCTGTTTTTT.

This chain connects TRBV6-5 to TRBJ2-2; D call uncertain. The CDR3 is made up of 15 amino acids. Germline V gene lookup returns CDR1 MNHEY and CDR2 SVGAGI. V was clipped by 2 bases and J by 4 bases, with 11 bases between them. In DNA form, the CDR3 reads TGTGCCAGCAGTTACCTGACGGTCCTCACCGGGGAGCTGTTTTTT. Residues: CASSYLTVLTGELFF.

In this sample, this clonotype turned up many times. The V and J genes are TRBV12-3 or TRBV12-4 and TRBJ2-7, with TRBD1 identical over 7 bases. Germline trimming cut 4 bases from V and 2 bases from J; bases unmatched to any gene: 5. The CDR3 is 14 amino acids. CDR3 region: CASSSTGRAYEQYF. In DNA, the CDR3 is TGTGCCAGCAGTTCGACAGGGAGAGCCTACGAGCAGTACTTC.

There are many counts of this clonotype. This chain links TRBV6-1 with TRBJ1-5, with 10 positions matching TRBD1. Germline V CDR1 and CDR2: MNHNS, SASEGT. The V and J ends lost 5 bases and 6 bases, in that order; junction bases with no gene match: 13. CDR3 length: 17 residues. The CDR3 DNA reads as TGTGCCAGCAGTAAAGGTCCGACCGGGACAGGGGTTCAGCCCCAGCATTTT. This encodes CASSKGPTGTGVQPQHF.

In its sample, this clonotype was seen many times. The V call is TRBV28, the J call TRBJ2-3; the D call may be TRBD1 or TRBD2 (6 bases each). Germline-derived CDR1 and CDR2 are MDHEN and SYDVKM. The V gene lost 6 bases and the J gene lost 0 bases, with 19 bases spanning the gap. The CDR3 runs 17 residues. CDR3 amino acids: CASSSLLAGASTDTQYF. The CDR3 nucleotides are TGTGCCAGCAGCTCTCTACTAGCAGGGGCTAGCACAGATACGCAGTATTTT.

The chain carries TRBV4-1 and TRBJ2-7, with a tentative D call TRBD1 (6 bases). CDR1 is MGHRA, CDR2 YSYEKL, per germline. This CDR3 contains 14 residues. V was clipped by 3 bases and J by 4 bases, with 13 bases between them. CDR3 sequence: CASSHPDRRYEQYF. CDR3 bases: TGCGCCAGCAGCCACCCAGACAGGAGGTACGAGCAGTACTTC.

The rearrangement links TRBV3-1 to TRBJ2-7; 7 positions match TRBD2. V was pared by 0 bases and J by 4 bases, with 9 bases of the junction left unmatched. This CDR3 is built from 16 residues. Germline V gene lookup returns CDR1 LGHDT and CDR2 YNNKEL (reference sequence). CDR3 DNA sequence: TGTGCCAGCAGCCAAGATGTCGTAGCGGGCTTATACGAGCAGTACTTC. It is translated as CASSQDVVAGLYEQYF.

This clonotype was counted a few times. A much larger clone sits a single nucleotide away, making a read error possible. The chain carries TRBV24-1 and TRBJ2-7; maybe TRBD2 (6 bases). This CDR3 comprises 19 residues. Deletions cut 0 bases from V and 1 base from J, with 21 bases between. The germline V gene has CDR1 KGHDR and CDR2 SFDVKD. DNA of the CDR3: TGTGCCACCAGTGATTTGCCGGGAGTAGCGAGAGAAGGTTCCTACGAGCAGTACTTC. Translation: CATSDLPGVAREGSYEQYF.

There are many counts of this clonotype. J is TRBJ2-7 and V is TRBV28; D gene ambiguous. V lost 7 bases and J lost 2, with 12 bases in between. The CDR3 loop spans 13 amino acids. Germline CDR1 MDHEN, CDR2 SYDVKM. The CDR3 loop reads CASKGLAPYEQYF. CDR3 bases: TGTGCCAGCAAAGGATTGGCACCCTACGAGCAGTACTTC.

This clonotype occurred many times. The chain joins TRBV7-6 to TRBJ1-2, with 7 bases fitting TRBD1. The germline CDR1 and CDR2 sequences are SGHVS and FNYEAQ. Trimming removed 2 bases from V and 6 bases from J; junction bases left unmatched: 9. The CDR3 is 15 amino acids. This CDR3 reads CASSLRSGGVDGYTF. The CDR3 DNA is TGTGCCAGCAGCTTACGTTCAGGGGGTGTCGATGGCTACACCTTC.

This clonotype has a count of ten or more. The rearrangement uses TRBV2 and TRBJ1-1; D perhaps matches TRBD1 (6 bases). From germline, CDR1 is SNHLY and CDR2 FYNNEI. V was clipped by 2 bases and J by 6 bases, with 10 bases between them. CDR3 length: 13 amino acids. CDR3 sequence: CASSEQGFPEAFF. The CDR3 DNA sequence: TGTGCCAGCAGTGAACAGGGGTTTCCTGAAGCTTTCTTT.

This clonotype was detected many times. The V gene is TRBV20-1, the J gene TRBJ1-1; unclear D gene. Germline V gene lookup returns CDR1 DFQATT and CDR2 SNEGSKA (reference sequence). The V gene lost 3 bases and the J gene lost 5 bases, with 7 bases spanning the gap. The CDR3 runs to 11 residues. CDR3 nucleotide sequence: TGCAGTGCTAGTAAAGGGACTGAAGCTTTCTTT. Its protein product is CSASKGTEAFF.

At least ten counts were recorded for this clonotype. This chain links TRBV9 with TRBJ2-1, with 9 nucleotides matching TRBD2. CDR3 length equals 12 residues. Trimming at V came to 1 base and at J to 10 bases, leaving 0 bases not matched to a gene. Germline CDR1 and CDR2: SGDLS and YYNGEE. CDR3 amino acids: CASSVLAGEQFF. In DNA, the CDR3 is TGTGCCAGCAGCGTACTAGCGGGAGAGCAGTTCTTC.

V and J are TRBV28 and TRBJ1-1, with no clear D. Trimming removed 3 bases from V and 0 bases from J, with 11 bases in between. The CDR3 contains 15 residues. Germline CDR1 is MDHEN and CDR2 is SYDVKM. The CDR3 DNA is TGTGCCAGCAGTTTGGAGCGAAGGTTGAACACTGAAGCTTTCTTT. Residues: CASSLERRLNTEAFF.

This clonotype was recorded many times. The rearrangement joins TRBV28 to TRBJ2-5; D is uncertain. Trimming removed 3 bases from V and 3 bases from J, with 8 bases in between. There are 13 residues in the CDR3. CDR1 is MDHEN, CDR2 SYDVKM, per germline. CDR3: CASSFSWKETQYF. The CDR3 bases are TGTGCCAGCAGTTTTTCTTGGAAAGAGACCCAGTACTTC.